This TCR beta chain was found in a study of OX40 agonist ivuxolimab in advanced cancers. Across the whole study: Head and neck, renal cell, melanoma or hepatocellular carcinoma were the cancers that dose-escalation patients had. Subjects had a mean age of approximately 60 years, with a range of 23 to 79; roughly 83% were male. Partial responses were recorded for three patients, including one with hepatocellular carcinoma and two with cutaneous melanoma.

Blood samples were obtained at baseline, cycle 4 day 1, and cycle 7 day 1. Sequencing used immunoSEQ multiplex PCR; TCRdb keeps in-frame clones, though not all of them. The sample contains about 81,000 clones, approximately 94% of which appear only once. CDR1 and CDR2 (germline): LNHDA, SQIVND (reference sequence). The trim removed 4 bases at V and 0 bases at J, leaving 14 bases unmatched. The CDR3 length is 20 residues. The sample consisted of CD4+ or CD8+ T cells sorted from blood, taken in a trial of the OX40 agonist ivuxolimab. This clonotype was sampled from an adult with an advanced solid tumor such as melanoma, head and neck, liver or kidney cancer. The gene calls are TRBV19 and TRBJ2-6, with 8 positions matching TRBD1. CDR3 DNA: TGTGCCAGTAGTAGGGACAGGATAATTGTGGGGTACTCTGGGGCCAACGTCCTGACTTTC. Protein: CASSRDRIIVGYSGANVLTF.